The following is a TCR beta chain sequence with its context. The CDR3 loop spans 16 amino acids. Trimming removed 1 base from V and 4 bases from J, with 16 bases in between. The germline CDR1 and CDR2 sequences are SGHTA and FQGNSA. Produced via immunoSEQ multiplex PCR; TCRdb's table is partial and in-frame only. This table holds some 340,000 clones, 90% found once. The record originates from a study of blood T cell repertoires in COVID-19. Across the study: Sites across the United States, Italy and Spain contributed samples from acute and convalescent COVID-19.

Recruitment covered about two dozen US areas and drew participants whose ages spanned roughly 18 to 100 years. The study assigned cohorts using participant-reported clinical history. This rearrangement joins TRBV7-2 to TRBJ1-2; D not certain. Sample: PBMCs or T cells enriched from blood (not recorded which). The receptor was derived from a woman aged 30 to 39 who had been exposed to COVID-19. The CDR3 region has the DNA TGTGCCAGCAGCTTAGTAGATCCCGGCCGAGGCTATGGCTACACCTTC. Protein product: CASSLVDPGRGYGYTF. The full variable domain, in which reference TRBV7-2 and TRBJ1-2 provide the parts outside the CDR3, is GAGVSQSPSNKVTEKGKDVELRCDPISGHTALYWYRQSLGQGLEFLIYFQGNSAPDKSGLPSDRFSAERTGGSVSTLTIQRTQQEDSAVYLCASSLVDPGRGYGYTFGSGTRLTVV.